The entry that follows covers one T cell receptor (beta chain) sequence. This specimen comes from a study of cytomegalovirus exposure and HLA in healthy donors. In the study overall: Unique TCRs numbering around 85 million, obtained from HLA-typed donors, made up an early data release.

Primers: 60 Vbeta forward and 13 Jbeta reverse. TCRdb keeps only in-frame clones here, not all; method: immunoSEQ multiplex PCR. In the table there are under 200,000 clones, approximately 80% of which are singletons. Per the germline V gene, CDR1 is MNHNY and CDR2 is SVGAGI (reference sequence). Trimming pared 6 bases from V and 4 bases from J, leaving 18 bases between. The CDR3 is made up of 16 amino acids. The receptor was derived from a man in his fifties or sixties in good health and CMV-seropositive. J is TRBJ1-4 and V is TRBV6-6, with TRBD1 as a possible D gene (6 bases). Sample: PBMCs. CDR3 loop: CASRFTGWRDNEKLFF. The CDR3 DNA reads TGTGCCAGCAGATTCACAGGGTGGCGAGATAATGAAAAACTGTTTTTT.